Listed below are T cell receptor beta chains from one sample, sequenced in a study of T cells in Graves' hyperthyroidism and ophthalmopathy. TCRdb re-called the multiplex PCR reads through MiXCR, storing one row per CDR3 protein. Among approximately 360,000 distinct CDR3 sequences, approximately 25% were seen once, and the ten largest hold over 70%. Sequenced input: blood. These receptor sequences come from a man aged 45-65 years with Graves' hyperthyroidism. Each CDR3 is given with its conserved first and last residue. A D gene is named only where the DNA matches it firmly. Size values are once, few and many counts, or a class for expanded clones, and some rows have none.

>TRBV24-1|-|TRBJ2-1|-
TGTGCCACCAGTGATTTCGAGGTTGTGTGGGGCGGGCAGTTCTTC
CATSDFEVVWGGQFF
>TRBV5-1|few|TRBJ2-1|TRBD2
TGCGCCAGCAGCTCCCCGTCCGGGACTAAGGACGATGAGCAGTTCTTC
CASSSPSGTKDDEQFF
>TRBV4-2|-|TRBJ2-2|-
TGTGCCAGCAGCCAAGATCTTCTAGCGCTTACGAACACCGGGGAGCTGTTTTTT
CASSQDLLALTNTGELFF
>TRBV4-1|few|TRBJ2-7|TRBD1
TGCGCCAGCAGCCAAACCAGGGGGCAATACGAGCAGTACTTC
CASSQTRGQYEQYF
>TRBV19|-|TRBJ2-3|-
TGTGCCAGTAGTTCAAGGGTCGGAGATACGCAGTATTTT
CASSSRVGDTQYF
>TRBV6-5|-|TRBJ2-3|-
TGTGCCAGCAGTTACTTAGGAGCAACCACAGATACGCAGTATTTT
CASSYLGATTDTQYF
>TRBV10-3|few|TRBJ2-1|-
TGTGCCACTTATAGCGCCTACAATGAGCAGTTCTTC
CATYSAYNEQFF
>TRBV5-1|few|TRBJ2-1|TRBD2
TGCGCCAGCAGCTTGGTTAGCGGGAGTCGCAATGAGCAGTTCTTC
CASSLVSGSRNEQFF
>TRBV7-9|few|TRBJ2-1|TRBD2
TGTGCCAGCAGATCGGGACTAGCGGGAGCGAACAATGAGCAGTTCTTC
CASRSGLAGANNEQFF
>TRBV4-1|-|TRBJ1-5|-
TGCGCCAGCAGCCAAACAGGGACCCGCAATCAGCCCCAGCATTTT
CASSQTGTRNQPQHF
>TRBV24-1|few|TRBJ2-7|-
TGTGCCACCAGTGATTTGCCAAGGACGGAGCCCTCACCTCCAGAGCAGTACTTC
CATSDLPRTEPSPPEQYF
>TRBV19|-|TRBJ2-1|TRBD2
TGTGCCAGTAGCGCGGGAGTCCAATACAATGAGCAGTTCTTC
CASSAGVQYNEQFF
>TRBV12-5|-|TRBJ2-7|-
TGTGCTAGTGGGACTTCAGATCGCCCCCCCTACGAGCAGTACTTC
CASGTSDRPPYEQYF
>TRBV18|-|TRBJ2-7|TRBD2
TGTGCCAGCTCACCCAGGGCTAGCGGCGGCCCTTACGAGCAGTACTTC
CASSPRASGGPYEQYF
>TRBV25-1|-|TRBJ1-2|-
TGTGCCAGCAGTGAACCCGGCCGAGGGCATGGCTACACCTTC
CASSEPGRGHGYTF
>TRBV28|few|TRBJ2-7|-
TGTGCCAGCAGTTATGAATTACAGGGTCGGGGCGAGCAGTACTTC
CASSYELQGRGEQYF
>TRBV3-1|-|TRBJ2-7|TRBD2
TGTGCCAGCAGACAAGCGGGAGCCGAGCAGTACTTC
CASRQAGAEQYF
>TRBV18|many|TRBJ1-2|-
TGTGCCAGCTCACCAGGGAGGGAAGGCTACACCTTC
CASSPGREGYTF
>TRBV15|-|TRBJ2-5|TRBD1
TGTGCCACCAGCGCCCGGGACAGGGTGATTGAGACCCAGTACTTC
CATSARDRVIETQYF